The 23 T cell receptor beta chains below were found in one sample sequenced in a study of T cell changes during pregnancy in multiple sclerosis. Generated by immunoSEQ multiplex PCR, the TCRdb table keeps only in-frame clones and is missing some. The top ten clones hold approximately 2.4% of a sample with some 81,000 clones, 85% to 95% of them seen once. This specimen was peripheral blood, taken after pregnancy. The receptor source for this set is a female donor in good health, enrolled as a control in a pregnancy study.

The CDR3 nucleotides are TGTGCCAGCAGCCGCAGAATGACAGGGCTGGGCGGTGAAAAACTGTTTTTT. This sequence encodes CASSRRMTGLGGEKLFF. The rearrangement uses TRBV28 and TRBJ1-4; 7 bases are shared with TRBD1. CDR1 and CDR2 from the germline V gene are MDHEN and SYDVKM. Trimming took 6 bases from V and 7 from J; bases not matched to a gene: 17. The CDR3 contains 17 residues.

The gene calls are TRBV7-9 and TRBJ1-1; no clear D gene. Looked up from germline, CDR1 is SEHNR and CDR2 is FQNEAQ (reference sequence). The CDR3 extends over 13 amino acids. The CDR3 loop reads CASCPSGSTEAFF. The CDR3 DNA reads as TGTGCAAGCTGTCCGTCGGGGAGCACTGAAGCTTTCTTT.

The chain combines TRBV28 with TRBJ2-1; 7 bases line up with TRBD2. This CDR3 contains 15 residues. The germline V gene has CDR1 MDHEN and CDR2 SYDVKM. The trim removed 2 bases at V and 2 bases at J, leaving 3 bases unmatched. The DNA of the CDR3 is TGTGCCAGCAGTTTAGCGGGAGCTCCCTACAATGAGCAGTTCTTC. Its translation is CASSLAGAPYNEQFF.

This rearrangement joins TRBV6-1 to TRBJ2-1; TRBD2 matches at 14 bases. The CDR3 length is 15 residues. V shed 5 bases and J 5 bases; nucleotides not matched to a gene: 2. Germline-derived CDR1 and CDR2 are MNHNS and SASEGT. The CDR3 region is CASSPGLAGDNEQFF. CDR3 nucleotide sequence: TGTGCCAGCAGTCCGGGACTAGCGGGAGACAATGAGCAGTTCTTC.

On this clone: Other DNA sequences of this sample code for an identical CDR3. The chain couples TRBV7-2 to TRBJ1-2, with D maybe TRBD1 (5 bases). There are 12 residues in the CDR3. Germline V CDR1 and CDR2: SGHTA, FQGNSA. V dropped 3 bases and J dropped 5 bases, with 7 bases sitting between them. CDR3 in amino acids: CASSFRQYGYTF. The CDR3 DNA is TGTGCCAGCAGCTTCAGACAGTATGGCTACACCTTC.

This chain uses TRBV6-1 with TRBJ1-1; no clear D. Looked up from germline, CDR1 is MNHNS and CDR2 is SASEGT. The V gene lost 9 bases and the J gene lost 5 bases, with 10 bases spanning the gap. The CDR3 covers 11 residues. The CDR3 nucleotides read TGTGCCAGTAATCGAGGGACTGAAGCTTTCTTT. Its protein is CASNRGTEAFF.

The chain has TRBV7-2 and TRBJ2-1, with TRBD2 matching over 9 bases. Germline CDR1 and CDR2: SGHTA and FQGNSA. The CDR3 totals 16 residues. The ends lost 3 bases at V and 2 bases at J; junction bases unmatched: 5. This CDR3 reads CASSLQTSGPYNEQFF. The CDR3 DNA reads TGTGCCAGCAGCTTGCAGACTAGCGGCCCCTACAATGAGCAGTTCTTC.

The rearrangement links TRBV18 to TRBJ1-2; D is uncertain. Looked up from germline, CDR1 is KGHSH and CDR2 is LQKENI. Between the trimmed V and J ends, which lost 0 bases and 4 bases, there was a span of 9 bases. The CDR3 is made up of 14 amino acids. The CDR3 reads CASSPPAGFYGYTF. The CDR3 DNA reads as TGTGCCAGCTCACCACCGGCAGGATTCTATGGCTACACCTTC.

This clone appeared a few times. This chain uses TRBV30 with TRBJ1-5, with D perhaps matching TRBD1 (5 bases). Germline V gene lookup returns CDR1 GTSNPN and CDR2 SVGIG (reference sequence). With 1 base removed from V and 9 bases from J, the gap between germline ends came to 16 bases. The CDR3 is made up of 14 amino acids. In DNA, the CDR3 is TGTGCCTGGAGTGCCCGGGGGGGAGGGATGCCCCAGCATTTT. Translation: CAWSARGGGMPQHF.

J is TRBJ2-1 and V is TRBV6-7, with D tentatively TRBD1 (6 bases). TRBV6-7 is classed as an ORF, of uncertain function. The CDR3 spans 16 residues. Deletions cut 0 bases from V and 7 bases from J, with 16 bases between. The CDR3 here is CASSYSEAGVGNEQFF. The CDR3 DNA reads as TGTGCCAGCAGTTACTCGGAGGCAGGGGTAGGAAATGAGCAGTTCTTC.

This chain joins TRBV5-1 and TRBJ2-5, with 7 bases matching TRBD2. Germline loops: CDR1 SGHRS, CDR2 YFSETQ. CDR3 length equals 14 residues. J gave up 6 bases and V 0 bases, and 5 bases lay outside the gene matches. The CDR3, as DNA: TGCGCCAGCAGCTTGGTGTCGGGGGGACAGACCCAGTACTTC. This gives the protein CASSLVSGGQTQYF.

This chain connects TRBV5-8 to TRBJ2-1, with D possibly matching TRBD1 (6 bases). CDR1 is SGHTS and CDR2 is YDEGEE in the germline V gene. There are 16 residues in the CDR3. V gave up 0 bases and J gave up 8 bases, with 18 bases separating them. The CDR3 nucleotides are TGTGCCAGCAGCTTGGTTAGGGGGAGTGGTAAAGATGAGCAGTTCTTC. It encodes CASSLVRGSGKDEQFF.

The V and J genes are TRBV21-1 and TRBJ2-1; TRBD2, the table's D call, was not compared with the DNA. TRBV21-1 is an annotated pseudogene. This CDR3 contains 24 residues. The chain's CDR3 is CASSSPPGQGTRRSTSGGDNEQFF. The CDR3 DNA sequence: TGTGCCAGCAGCAGCCCGCCGGGACAGGGGACTCGTCGATCGACTAGCGGGGGGGATAATGAGCAGTTCTTC.

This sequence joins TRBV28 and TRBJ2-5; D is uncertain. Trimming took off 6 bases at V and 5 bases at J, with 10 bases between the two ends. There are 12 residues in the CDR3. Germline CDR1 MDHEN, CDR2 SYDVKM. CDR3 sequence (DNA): TGTGCCAGCAGCACCCAAGCGGAGACCCAGTACTTC. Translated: CASSTQAETQYF.

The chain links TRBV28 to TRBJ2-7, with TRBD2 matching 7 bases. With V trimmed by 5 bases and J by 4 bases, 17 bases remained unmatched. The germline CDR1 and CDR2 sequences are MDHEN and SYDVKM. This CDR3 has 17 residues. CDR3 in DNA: TGTGCCAGCAGTCCTCACCGACTAGCTGTGGAAGGATACGAGCAGTACTTC. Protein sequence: CASSPHRLAVEGYEQYF.

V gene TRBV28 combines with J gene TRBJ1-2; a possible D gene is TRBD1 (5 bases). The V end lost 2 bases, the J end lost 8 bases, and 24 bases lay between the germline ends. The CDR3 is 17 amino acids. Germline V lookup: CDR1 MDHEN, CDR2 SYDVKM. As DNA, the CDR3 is TGTGCCAGCAGTTTAGAAGGCAGGGCTAGTATTGGTTCGGGCTACACCTTC. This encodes CASSLEGRASIGSGYTF.

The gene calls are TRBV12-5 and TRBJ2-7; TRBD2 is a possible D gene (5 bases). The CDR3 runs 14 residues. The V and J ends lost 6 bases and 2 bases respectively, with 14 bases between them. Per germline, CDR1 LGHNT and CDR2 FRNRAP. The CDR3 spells CASGPYRGPYEQYF. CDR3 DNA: TGTGCTAGTGGCCCTTATCGGGGTCCCTACGAGCAGTACTTC.

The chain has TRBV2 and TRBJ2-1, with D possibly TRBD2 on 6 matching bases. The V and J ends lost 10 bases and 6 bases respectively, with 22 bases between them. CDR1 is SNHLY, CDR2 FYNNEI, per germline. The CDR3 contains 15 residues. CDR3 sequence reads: CATRQEGSWGNEQFF. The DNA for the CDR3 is TGTGCCACTCGTCAGGAGGGCAGCTGGGGCAATGAGCAGTTCTTC.

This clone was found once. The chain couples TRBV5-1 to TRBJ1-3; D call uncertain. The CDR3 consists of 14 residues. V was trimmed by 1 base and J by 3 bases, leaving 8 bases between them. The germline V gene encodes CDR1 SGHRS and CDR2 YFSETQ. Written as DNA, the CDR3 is TGCGCCAGCAGCTTGATCGGGGATGGAAACACCATATATTTT. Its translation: CASSLIGDGNTIYF. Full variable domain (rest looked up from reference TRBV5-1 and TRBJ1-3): KAGVTQTPRYLIKTRGQQVTLSCSPISGHRSVSWYQQTPGQGLQFLFEYFSETQRNKGNFPGRFSGRQFSNSRSEMNVSTLELGDSALYLCASSLIGDGNTIYFGEGSWLTVV.

This CDR3 is CATSREGNAFF. The DNA for the CDR3 is TGTGCCACCAGCAGGGAGGGCAACGCTTTCTTT. The rearrangement uses TRBV15 and TRBJ1-1; D gene ambiguous. Germline V gene lookup returns CDR1 LNHNV and CDR2 YYDKDF (reference sequence). This CDR3 is 11 amino acids long. V was pared by 3 bases and J by 11 bases, with 10 bases between.

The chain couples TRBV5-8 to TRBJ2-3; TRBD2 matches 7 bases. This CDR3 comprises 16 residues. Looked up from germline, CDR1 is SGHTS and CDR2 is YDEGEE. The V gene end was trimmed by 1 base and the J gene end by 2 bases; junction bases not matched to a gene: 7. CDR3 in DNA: TGTGCCAGCAGCTTGTATGCGGGAGTTGTCACAGATACGCAGTATTTT. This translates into CASSLYAGVVTDTQYF.

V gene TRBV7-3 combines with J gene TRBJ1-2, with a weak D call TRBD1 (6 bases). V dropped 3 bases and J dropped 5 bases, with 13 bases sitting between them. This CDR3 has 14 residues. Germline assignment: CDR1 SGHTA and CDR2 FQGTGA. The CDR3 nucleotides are TGTGCCAGCAGCTTCGCGGGGGGCGCATATGGCTACACCTTC. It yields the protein CASSFAGGAYGYTF.

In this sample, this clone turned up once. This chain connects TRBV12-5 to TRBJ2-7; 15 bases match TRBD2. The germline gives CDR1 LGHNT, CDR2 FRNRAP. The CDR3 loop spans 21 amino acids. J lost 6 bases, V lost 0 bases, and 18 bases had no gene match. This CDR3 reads CASGLVRTSGRAEGFSREQYF. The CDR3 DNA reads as TGTGCTAGTGGTTTGGTTCGGACTAGCGGGAGGGCCGAAGGTTTTTCCCGCGAGCAGTACTTC. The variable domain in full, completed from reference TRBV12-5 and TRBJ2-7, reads DARVTQTPRHKVTEMGQEVTMRCQPILGHNTVFWYRQTMMQGLELLAYFRNRAPLDDSGMPKDRFSAEMPDATLATLKIQPSEPRDSAVYFCASGLVRTSGRAEGFSREQYFGPGTRLTVT.